The clone carrying this TCR beta chain was seen only once. Its cognate antigen is unknown. This CDR3 comprises 13 residues. Germline CDR1 SQVTM, CDR2 ANQGSEA. V shed 2 bases and J shed 2 bases, with 7 bases lying between them. This record belongs to a study of cytotoxic CD8 clonotypes in ibrutinib-treated CLL. Study-level information: In all, around 10 patients were relapsed/refractory, approximately 14 were treatment-naive and 17 to 18 were IGHV unmutated. Following treatment for a median 12 months, range 6 to 36, response samples were then taken. General study points: Under therapy, public clonotypes either contracted or stayed stable, and they were uncommon. Sampling time points were not equivalent between sustained-remission and progressing patients.

Data came from immunoSEQ multiplex PCR; TCRdb stores just in-frame clones and leaves some out. The top ten hold under 8% of the sample, which has 300,000 to 400,000 clones, about 64% seen once. The gene calls are TRBV29-1 and TRBJ2-1; a weak D match, TRBD1 (5 bases). The specimen was PBMCs, collected after 36 months of ibrutinib treatment. This clonotype was obtained from a human donor with chronic lymphocytic leukemia. Here the CDR3 reads CSVESRAYNEQFF. CDR3 bases: TGCAGCGTTGAATCCAGGGCCTACAATGAGCAGTTCTTC.